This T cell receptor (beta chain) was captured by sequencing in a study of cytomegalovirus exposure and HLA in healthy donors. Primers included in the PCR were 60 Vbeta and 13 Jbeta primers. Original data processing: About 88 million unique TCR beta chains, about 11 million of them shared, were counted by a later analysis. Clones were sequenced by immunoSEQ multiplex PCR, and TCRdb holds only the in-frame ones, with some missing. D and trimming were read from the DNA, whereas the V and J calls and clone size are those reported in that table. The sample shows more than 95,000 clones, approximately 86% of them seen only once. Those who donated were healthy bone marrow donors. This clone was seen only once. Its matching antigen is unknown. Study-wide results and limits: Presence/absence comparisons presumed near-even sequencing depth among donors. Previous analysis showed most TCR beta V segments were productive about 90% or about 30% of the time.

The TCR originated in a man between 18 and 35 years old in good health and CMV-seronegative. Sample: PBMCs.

The CDR3 is CASSPEPTSNIVPQHF. The CDR3 region has the DNA TGTGCCAGCAGCCCCGAACCGACAAGTAATATAGTTCCCCAGCATTTT. J is TRBJ1-5 and V is TRBV4-2, with unresolved D. V was trimmed by 4 bases and J by 10 bases, leaving 23 bases between them. The germline gives CDR1 LGHNA, CDR2 YNFKEQ. CDR3 size: 16 residues.